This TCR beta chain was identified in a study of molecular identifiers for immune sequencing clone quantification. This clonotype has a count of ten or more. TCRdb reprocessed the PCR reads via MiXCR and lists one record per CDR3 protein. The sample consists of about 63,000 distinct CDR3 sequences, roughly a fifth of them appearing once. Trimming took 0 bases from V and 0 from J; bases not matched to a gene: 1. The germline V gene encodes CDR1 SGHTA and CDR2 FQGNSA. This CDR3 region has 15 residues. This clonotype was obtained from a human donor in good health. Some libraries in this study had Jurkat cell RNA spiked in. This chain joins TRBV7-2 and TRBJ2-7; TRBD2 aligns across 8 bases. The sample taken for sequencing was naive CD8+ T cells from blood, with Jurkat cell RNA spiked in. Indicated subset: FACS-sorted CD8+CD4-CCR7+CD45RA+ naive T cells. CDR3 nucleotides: TGTGCCAGCAGCTTAGCAAGCGGGAGCTCCTACGAGCAGTACTTC. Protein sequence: CASSLASGSSYEQYF.